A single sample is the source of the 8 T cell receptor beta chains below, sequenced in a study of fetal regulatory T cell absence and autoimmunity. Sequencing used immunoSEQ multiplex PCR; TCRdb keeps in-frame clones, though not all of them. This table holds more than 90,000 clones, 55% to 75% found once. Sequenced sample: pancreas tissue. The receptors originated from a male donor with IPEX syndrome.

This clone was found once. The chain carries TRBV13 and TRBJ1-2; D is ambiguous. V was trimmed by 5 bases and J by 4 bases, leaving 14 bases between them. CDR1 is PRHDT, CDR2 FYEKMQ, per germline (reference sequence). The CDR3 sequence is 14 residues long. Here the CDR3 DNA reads TGTGCCAGCAGCCTACTCGGAGGGCCCTATGGCTACACCTTC. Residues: CASSLLGGPYGYTF.

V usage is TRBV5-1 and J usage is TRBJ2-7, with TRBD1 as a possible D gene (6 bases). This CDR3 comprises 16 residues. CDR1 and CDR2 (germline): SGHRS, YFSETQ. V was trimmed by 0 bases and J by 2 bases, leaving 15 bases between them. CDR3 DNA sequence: TGCGCCAGCAGCTTGGAGGGGGTTGTAACCCCCTACGAGCAGTACTTC. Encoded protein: CASSLEGVVTPYEQYF.

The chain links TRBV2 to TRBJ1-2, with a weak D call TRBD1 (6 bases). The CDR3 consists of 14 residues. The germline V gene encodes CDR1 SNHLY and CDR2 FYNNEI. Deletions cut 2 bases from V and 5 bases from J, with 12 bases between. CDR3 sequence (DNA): TGTGCCAGCAGTGAATTGGGACAAAATTATGGCTACACCTTC. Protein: CASSELGQNYGYTF. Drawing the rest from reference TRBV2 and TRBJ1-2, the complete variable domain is EPEVTQTPSHQVTQMGQEVILRCVPISNHLYFYWYRQILGQKVEFLVSFYNNEISEKSEIFDDQFSVERPDGSNFTLKIRSTKLEDSAMYFCASSELGQNYGYTFGSGTRLTVV.

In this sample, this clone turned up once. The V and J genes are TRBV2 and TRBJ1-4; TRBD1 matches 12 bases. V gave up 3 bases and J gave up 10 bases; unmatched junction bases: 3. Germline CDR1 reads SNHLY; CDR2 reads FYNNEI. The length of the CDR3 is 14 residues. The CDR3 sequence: CASSEEGQGAKLFF. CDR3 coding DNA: TGTGCCAGCAGTGAGGAGGGACAGGGGGCAAAACTGTTTTTT.

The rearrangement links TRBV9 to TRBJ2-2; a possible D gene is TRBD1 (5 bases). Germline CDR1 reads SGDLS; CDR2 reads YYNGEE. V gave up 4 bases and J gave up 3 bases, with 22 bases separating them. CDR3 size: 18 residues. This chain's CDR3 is CASSPPVGAYRDTGELFF. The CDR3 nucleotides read TGTGCCAGCAGCCCCCCAGTAGGGGCGTATCGGGACACCGGGGAGCTGTTTTTT.

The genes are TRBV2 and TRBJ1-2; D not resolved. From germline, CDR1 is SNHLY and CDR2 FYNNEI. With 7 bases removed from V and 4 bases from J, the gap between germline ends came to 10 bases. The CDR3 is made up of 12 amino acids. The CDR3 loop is CASTAYFYGYTF. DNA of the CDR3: TGTGCCAGCACCGCCTACTTCTATGGCTACACCTTC.

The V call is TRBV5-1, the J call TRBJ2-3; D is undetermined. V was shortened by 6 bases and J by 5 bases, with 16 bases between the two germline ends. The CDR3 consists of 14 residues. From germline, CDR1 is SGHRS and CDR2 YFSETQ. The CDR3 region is CASKVELTGDTQYF. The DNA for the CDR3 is TGCGCCAGCAAGGTCGAGCTCACGGGAGATACGCAGTATTTT.

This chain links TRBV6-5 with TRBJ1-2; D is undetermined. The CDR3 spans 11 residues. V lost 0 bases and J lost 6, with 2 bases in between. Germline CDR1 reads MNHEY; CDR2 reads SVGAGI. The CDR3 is CASSYSDGYTF. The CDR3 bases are TGTGCCAGCAGTTACTCAGATGGCTACACCTTC.